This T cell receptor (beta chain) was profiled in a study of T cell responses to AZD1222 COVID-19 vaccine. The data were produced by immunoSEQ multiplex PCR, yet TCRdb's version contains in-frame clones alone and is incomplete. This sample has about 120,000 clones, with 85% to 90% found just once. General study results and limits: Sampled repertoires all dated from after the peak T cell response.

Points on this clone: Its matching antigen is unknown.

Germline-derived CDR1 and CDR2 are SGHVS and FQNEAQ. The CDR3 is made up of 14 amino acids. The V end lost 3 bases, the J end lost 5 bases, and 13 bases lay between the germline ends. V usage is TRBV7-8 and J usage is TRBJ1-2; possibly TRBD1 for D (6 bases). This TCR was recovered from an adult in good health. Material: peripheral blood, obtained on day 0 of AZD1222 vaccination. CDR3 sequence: CASSLQGIGYGYTF. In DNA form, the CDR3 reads TGTGCCAGCAGCTTGCAGGGGATCGGGTATGGCTACACCTTC. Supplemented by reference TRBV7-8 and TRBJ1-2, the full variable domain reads GAGVSQSPRYKVAKRGQDVALRCDPISGHVSLFWYQQALGQGPEFLTYFQNEAQLDKSGLPSDRFFAERPEGSVSTLKIQRTQQEDSAVYLCASSLQGIGYGYTFGSGTRLTVV.